The 9 T cell receptor beta chains below all came from one sample that was sequenced in a study of early T cells in non-severe SARS-CoV-2 infection. TCRdb re-called the 5' RACE reads with MiXCR, one entry per CDR3 protein. Of more than 95,000 distinct CDR3 sequences listed, 14% to 15% are singletons. The sample was whole blood. Every receptor here comes from an adult who was a healthcare worker with PCR-confirmed SARS-CoV-2 infection or an uninfected control (not recorded which).

This clonotype was recorded a few times. This chain uses TRBV7-9 with TRBJ2-7; D possibly corresponds to TRBD2 (6 bases). The CDR3 is made up of 15 amino acids. The V gene lost 2 bases and the J gene lost 4 bases, with 15 bases spanning the gap. The germline V gene encodes CDR1 SEHNR and CDR2 FQNEAQ (reference sequence). The CDR3 spells CASSLHGGIFYEQYF. The CDR3, as DNA: TGTGCCAGCAGCTTACATGGCGGGATATTTTACGAGCAGTACTTC.

The chain employs TRBV12-3 or TRBV12-4 and TRBJ1-2; TRBD1 agrees at 9 bases. V was pared by 5 bases and J by 6 bases, with 10 bases of the junction left unmatched. The CDR3 runs to 15 residues. The CDR3 is CASSPGQGRLDGYTF. The CDR3 DNA reads as TGTGCCAGCAGTCCGGGACAGGGACGTTTGGATGGCTACACCTTC.

This clonotype appeared a few times. This chain uses TRBV2 with TRBJ2-1; possibly TRBD1 or TRBD2 for D (5 bases each). V shed 4 bases and J shed 9 bases, with 10 bases lying between them. The V gene's germline CDR1 is SNHLY and CDR2 FYNNEI. The CDR3 has 12 residues. In DNA form, the CDR3 reads TGTGCCAGCAGTGTGTGGGGGTTTGAGCAGTTCTTC. Residues: CASSVWGFEQFF.

The rearrangement joins TRBV3-1 to TRBJ2-1; 14 nucleotides match TRBD2. Germline V gives CDR1 LGHDT, CDR2 YNNKEL (reference sequence). The CDR3 sequence is 15 residues long. V gave up 1 base and J gave up 9 bases; unmatched junction bases: 2. CDR3 protein: CASSQGGLAGVEQFF. The CDR3 nucleotides read TGTGCCAGCAGCCAAGGGGGACTAGCGGGGGTTGAGCAGTTCTTC.

In the case of this clonotype: A clone one base away is much larger, so this may be a read error. The CDR3 nucleotides read TGTGTCAGCAGCTTACGGGACTTTCTCCAAGAGACCCAGTACTTC. Residues: CVSSLRDFLQETQYF. V and J are TRBV7-9 and TRBJ2-5; D possibly corresponds to TRBD2 (6 bases). Germline CDR1 SEHNR, CDR2 FQNEAQ (reference sequence). The CDR3 is 15 amino acids.

V usage is TRBV3-1 and J usage is TRBJ2-3; TRBD1 matches at 7 bases. Germline CDR1 is LGHDT and CDR2 is YNNKEL (reference sequence). The CDR3 length is 15 residues. Unmatched junction bases numbered 11, after V lost 3 bases and J lost 8 bases. CDR3 bases: TGTGCCAGCAGCCAGGGGACAGCCACCGGTGGTACGCAGTATTTT. This gives the protein CASSQGTATGGTQYF.

The J gene is TRBJ2-7, the V gene TRBV18; 8 nucleotides align to TRBD1. The V segment lost 2 bases and the J segment 6 bases; nucleotides outside the gene matches: 6. Germline V gene data show CDR1 as KGHSH and CDR2 as LQKENI. This CDR3 contains 14 residues. CDR3 DNA: TGTGCCAGCTCACCAACCGACAGGGGCCCCGAGCAGTACTTC. Protein: CASSPTDRGPEQYF.

This clonotype was seen at least ten times. The genes are TRBV6-6 and TRBJ2-7; 8 positions match TRBD1. With V trimmed by 2 bases and J by 6 bases, 9 bases remained unmatched. This CDR3 is 15 amino acids long. CDR1 is MNHNY and CDR2 is SVGAGI in the germline V gene (reference sequence). CDR3 coding DNA: TGTGCCAGCAGTTACACCGTAGGACAGGGAGGCGAGCAGTACTTC. It encodes CASSYTVGQGGEQYF.

This clonotype was counted between two and nine times. This chain joins TRBV7-9 and TRBJ1-2, with D uncertain. The CDR3 length is 12 residues. In germline, CDR1 is SEHNR, CDR2 FQNEAQ (reference sequence). V shed 3 bases and J shed 6 bases, with 8 bases lying between them. The CDR3 protein is CASSFSGDGYTF. CDR3 DNA sequence: TGTGCCAGCAGCTTTTCAGGAGATGGCTACACCTTC.